This TCR beta chain was sequenced during a study of shared clonotypes between healthy human individuals. Assay used: immunoSEQ multiplex PCR; TCRdb lists only in-frame clones, some missing. The sample lists 500,000 to 700,000 clones, roughly 95% occurring once. The naive CD8 fraction comprised CD45RO-negative cells positively selected for CCR7 and excluded terminally differentiated effector memory CD45RA+ cells. The material sequenced was naive CD8+ T cells sorted from blood. The receptor was derived from a woman aged 30 to 39 in good health.

In nucleotides, the CDR3 is TGTGCCAGCAGTGCTCGGGACACCACCTACGAGCAGTACTTC. It is translated as CASSARDTTYEQYF. The genes are TRBV6-1 and TRBJ2-7; maybe TRBD1 (6 bases). Germline lookup yields CDR1 MNHNS and CDR2 SASEGT. Trimming cost V 4 bases and J 2 bases, with 12 bases left between them. The CDR3 runs to 14 residues.